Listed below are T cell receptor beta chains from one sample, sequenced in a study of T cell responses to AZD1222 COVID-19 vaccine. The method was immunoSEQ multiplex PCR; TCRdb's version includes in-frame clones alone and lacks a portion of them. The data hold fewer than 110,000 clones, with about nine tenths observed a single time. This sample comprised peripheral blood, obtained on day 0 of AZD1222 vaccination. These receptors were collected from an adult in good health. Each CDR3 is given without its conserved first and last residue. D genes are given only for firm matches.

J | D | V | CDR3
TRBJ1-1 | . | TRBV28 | ASSLSALPNTEAF
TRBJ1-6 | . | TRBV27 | ASSLSRVNSPLH
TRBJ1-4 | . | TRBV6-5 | ASSYKSRRAEKLF
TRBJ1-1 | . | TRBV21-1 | ASSKVRAGSLNTEAF
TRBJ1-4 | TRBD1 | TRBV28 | ASSLWGDRGNPNEKLF
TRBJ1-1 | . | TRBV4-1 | ASSQAPMNTEAF
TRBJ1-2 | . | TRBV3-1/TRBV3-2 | ASSQEQGGSYGYT
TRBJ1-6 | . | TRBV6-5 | ASRPGTYNSPLH
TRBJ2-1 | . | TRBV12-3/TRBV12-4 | ASQRADEQF
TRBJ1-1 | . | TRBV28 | ASSFAGANTEAF
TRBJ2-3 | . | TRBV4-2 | ASSQVDSDADTQY
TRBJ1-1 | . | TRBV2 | ASTLEENTEAF
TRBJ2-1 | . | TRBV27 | ASSLKGLDFHEQF
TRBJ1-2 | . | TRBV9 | ASPLNGYT
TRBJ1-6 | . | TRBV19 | ASSRTDNSPLH
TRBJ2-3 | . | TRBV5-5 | ASSSSFRGPDTQY
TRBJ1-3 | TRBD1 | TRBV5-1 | ASSPGTAGNTIY
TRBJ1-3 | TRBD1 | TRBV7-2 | ASSPGTVGNTIY
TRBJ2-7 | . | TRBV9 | ASSPLERDEQY
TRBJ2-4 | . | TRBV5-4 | ASTPEVRGNIQY
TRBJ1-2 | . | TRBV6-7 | ASSRDLGYYEGYT
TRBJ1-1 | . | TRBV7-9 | ASSSGKDGYTEAF
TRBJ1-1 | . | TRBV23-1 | ASSQKGLNTEAF
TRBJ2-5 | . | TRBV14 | ASRGKQYQETQY
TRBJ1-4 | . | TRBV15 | ATRKLNEKLF
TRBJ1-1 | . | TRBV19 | ASSIDLESPEAF
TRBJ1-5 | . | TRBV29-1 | SVAEGLLGNQPQH
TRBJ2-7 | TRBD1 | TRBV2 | ASSINRGLYEQY
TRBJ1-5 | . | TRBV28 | ASSLEDTGNQPQH
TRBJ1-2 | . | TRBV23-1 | ASSQGRGDGYT
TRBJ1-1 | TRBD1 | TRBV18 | ASSPGGQANTEAF
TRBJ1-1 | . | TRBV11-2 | ASSFLLVQPTEAF
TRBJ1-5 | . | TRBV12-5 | ASGEDGNQPQH